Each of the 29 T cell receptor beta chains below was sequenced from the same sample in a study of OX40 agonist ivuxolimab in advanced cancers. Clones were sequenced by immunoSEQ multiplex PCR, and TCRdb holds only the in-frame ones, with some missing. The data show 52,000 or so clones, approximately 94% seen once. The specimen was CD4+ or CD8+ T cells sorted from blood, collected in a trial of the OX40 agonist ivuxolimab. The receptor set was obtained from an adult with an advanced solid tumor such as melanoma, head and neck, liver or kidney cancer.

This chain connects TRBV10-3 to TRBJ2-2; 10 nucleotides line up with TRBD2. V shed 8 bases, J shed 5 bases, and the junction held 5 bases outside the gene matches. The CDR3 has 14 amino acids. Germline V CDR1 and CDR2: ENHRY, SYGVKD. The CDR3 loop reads CAIRLLAGTGELFF. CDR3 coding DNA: TGTGCCATCCGCCTACTAGCGGGAACCGGGGAGCTGTTTTTT.

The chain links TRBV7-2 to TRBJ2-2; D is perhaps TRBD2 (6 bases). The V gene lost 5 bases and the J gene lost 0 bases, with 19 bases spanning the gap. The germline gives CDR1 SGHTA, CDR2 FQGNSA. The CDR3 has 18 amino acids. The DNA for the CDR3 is TGTGCCAGCAGCGCGGGGAGAGTGGGCGGGACGAACACCGGGGAGCTGTTTTTT. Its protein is CASSAGRVGGTNTGELFF.

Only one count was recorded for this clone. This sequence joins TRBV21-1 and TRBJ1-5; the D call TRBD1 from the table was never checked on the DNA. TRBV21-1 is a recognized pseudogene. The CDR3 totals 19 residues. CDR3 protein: CASSKDGDRGYHSNQPQHF. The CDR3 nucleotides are TGTGCCAGCAGCAAAGATGGAGACAGGGGGTATCATAGCAATCAGCCCCAGCATTTT.

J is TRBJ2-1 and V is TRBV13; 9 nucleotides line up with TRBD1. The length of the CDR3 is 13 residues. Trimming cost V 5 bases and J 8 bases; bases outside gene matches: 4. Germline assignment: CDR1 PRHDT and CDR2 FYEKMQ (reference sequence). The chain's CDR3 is CASSQTGGHEQFF. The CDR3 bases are TGTGCCAGCAGCCAGACAGGGGGGCATGAGCAGTTCTTC.

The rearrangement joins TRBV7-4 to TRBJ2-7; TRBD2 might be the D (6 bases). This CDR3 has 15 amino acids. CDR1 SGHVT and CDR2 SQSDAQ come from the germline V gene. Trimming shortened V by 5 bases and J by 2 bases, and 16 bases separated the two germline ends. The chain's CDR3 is CASSLSGTVTYEQYF. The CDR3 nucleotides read TGTGCCAGCAGCCTCTCCGGGACTGTCACCTACGAGCAGTACTTC.

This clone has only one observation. DNA of the CDR3: TGTGCCATCAGTGAGTACGGGCCGAAGGAGACCCAGTACTTC. The encoded protein is CAISEYGPKETQYF. The rearrangement joins TRBV10-3 to TRBJ2-5; D not resolved. The CDR3 covers 14 residues. V dropped 1 base and J dropped 5 bases, with 11 bases sitting between them. CDR1 and CDR2 (germline): ENHRY, SYGVKD.

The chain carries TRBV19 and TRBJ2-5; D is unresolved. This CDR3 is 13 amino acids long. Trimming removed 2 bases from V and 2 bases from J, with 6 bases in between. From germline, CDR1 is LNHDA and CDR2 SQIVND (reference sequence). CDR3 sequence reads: CASSIWEQETQYF. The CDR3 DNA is TGTGCCAGTAGTATATGGGAACAAGAGACCCAGTACTTC. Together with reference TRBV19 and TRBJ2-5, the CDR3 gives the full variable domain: DGGITQSPKYLFRKEGQNVTLSCEQNLNHDAMYWYRQDPGQGLRLIYYSQIVNDFQKGDIAEGYSVSREKKESFPLTVTSAQKNPTAFYLCASSIWEQETQYFGPGTRLLVL.

The CDR3 reads CASSPGGLSVGYSYEQYF. DNA for the CDR3: TGCGCCAGCAGCCCGGGGGGTTTAAGCGTGGGCTATTCCTACGAGCAGTACTTC. V and J are TRBV4-1 and TRBJ2-7; 7 nucleotides match TRBD2. The CDR3 is 18 amino acids. CDR1 MGHRA and CDR2 YSYEKL come from the germline V gene. J lost 1 base, V lost 4 bases, and 16 bases had no gene match.

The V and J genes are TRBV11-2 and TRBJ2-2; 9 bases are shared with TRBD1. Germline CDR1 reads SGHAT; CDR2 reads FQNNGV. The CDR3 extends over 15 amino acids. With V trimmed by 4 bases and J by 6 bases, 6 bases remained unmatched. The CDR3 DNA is TGTGCCAGCAGCTCGGACAGGGGTTTCGCCGGGGAGCTGTTTTTT. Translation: CASSSDRGFAGELFF.

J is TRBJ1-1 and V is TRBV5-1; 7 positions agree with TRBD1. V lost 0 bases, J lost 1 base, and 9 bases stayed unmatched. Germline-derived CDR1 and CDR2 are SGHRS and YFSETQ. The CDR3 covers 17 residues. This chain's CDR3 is CASSLGLGGAGNTEAFF. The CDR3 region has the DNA TGCGCCAGCAGCTTGGGACTAGGGGGCGCTGGGAACACTGAAGCTTTCTTT. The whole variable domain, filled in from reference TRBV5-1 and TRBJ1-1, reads KAGVTQTPRYLIKTRGQQVTLSCSPISGHRSVSWYQQTPGQGLQFLFEYFSETQRNKGNFPGRFSGRQFSNSRSEMNVSTLELGDSALYLCASSLGLGGAGNTEAFFGQGTRLTVV.

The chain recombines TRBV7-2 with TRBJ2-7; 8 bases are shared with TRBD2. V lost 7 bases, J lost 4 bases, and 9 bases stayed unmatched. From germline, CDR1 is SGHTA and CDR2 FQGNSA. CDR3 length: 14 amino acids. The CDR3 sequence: CASTVAGFGYEQYF. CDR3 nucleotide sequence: TGTGCCAGCACCGTAGCGGGGTTCGGGTACGAGCAGTACTTC.

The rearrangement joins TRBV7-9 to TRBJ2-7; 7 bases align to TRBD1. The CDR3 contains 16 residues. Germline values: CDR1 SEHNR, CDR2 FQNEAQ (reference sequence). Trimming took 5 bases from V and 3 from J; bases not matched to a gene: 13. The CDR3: CASSRTGELPFYEQYF. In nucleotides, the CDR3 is TGTGCCAGCAGCCGAACAGGGGAGCTACCCTTCTACGAGCAGTACTTC.

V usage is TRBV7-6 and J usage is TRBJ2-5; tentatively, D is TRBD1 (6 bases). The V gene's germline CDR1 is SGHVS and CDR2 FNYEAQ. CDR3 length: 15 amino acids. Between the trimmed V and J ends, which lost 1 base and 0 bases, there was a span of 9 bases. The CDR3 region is CASSLGDTYQETQYF. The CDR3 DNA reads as TGTGCCAGCAGCTTAGGGGACACTTACCAAGAGACCCAGTACTTC.

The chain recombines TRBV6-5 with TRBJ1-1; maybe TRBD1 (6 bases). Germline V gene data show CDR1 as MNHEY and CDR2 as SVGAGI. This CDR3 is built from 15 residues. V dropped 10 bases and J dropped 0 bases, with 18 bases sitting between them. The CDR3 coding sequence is TGTGCCACCCGGGATTTCGGACAGTTGAACACTGAAGCTTTCTTT. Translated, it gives CATRDFGQLNTEAFF.

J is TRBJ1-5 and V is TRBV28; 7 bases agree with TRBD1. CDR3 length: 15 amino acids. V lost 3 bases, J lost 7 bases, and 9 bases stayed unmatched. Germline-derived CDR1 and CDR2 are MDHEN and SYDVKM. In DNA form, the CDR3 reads TGTGCCAGCAGTTTCAATACAGGGGCGGGCCAGCCCCAGCATTTT. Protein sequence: CASSFNTGAGQPQHF.

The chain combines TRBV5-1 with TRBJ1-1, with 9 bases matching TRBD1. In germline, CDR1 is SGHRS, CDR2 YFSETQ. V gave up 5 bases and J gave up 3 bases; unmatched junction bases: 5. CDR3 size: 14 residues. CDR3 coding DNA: TGCGCCAGCAGGACAAGGACAGGGGACACTGAAGCTTTCTTT. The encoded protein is CASRTRTGDTEAFF. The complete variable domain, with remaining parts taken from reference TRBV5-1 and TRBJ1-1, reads KAGVTQTPRYLIKTRGQQVTLSCSPISGHRSVSWYQQTPGQGLQFLFEYFSETQRNKGNFPGRFSGRQFSNSRSEMNVSTLELGDSALYLCASRTRTGDTEAFFGQGTRLTVV.

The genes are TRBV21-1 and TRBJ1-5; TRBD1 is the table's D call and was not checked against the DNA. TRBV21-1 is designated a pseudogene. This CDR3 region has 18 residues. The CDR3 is CASSKPGHGSRLDQPQHF. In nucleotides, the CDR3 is TGTGCCAGCAGCAAGCCGGGACACGGTTCTAGGTTGGATCAGCCCCAGCATTTT.

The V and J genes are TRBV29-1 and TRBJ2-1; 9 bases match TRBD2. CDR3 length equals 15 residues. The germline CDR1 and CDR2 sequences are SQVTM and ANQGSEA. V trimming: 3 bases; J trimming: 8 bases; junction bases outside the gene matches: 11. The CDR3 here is CSVDSSGNSQDEQFF. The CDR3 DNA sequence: TGCAGCGTTGACTCTAGCGGGAACAGCCAGGATGAGCAGTTCTTC.

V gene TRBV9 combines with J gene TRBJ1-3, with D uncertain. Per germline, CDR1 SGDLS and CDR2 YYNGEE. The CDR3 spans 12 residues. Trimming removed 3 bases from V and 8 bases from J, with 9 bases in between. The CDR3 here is CASSAQLDTIYF. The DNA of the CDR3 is TGTGCCAGCAGCGCCCAACTGGACACCATATATTTT.

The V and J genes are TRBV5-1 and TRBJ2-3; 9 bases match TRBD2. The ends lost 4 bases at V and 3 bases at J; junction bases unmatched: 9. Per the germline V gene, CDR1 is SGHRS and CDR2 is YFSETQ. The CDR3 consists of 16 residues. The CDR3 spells CASSAGLAKETDTQYF. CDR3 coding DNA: TGCGCCAGCAGCGCGGGACTAGCTAAGGAAACAGATACGCAGTATTTT.

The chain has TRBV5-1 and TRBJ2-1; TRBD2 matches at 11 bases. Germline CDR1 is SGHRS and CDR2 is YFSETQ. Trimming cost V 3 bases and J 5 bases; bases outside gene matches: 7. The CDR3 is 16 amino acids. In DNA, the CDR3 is TGCGCCAGCAGCTCCTACGGGACTAGCGGAAACAATGAGCAGTTCTTC. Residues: CASSSYGTSGNNEQFF.

The CDR3 loop reads CASSIDPTYNEQFF. The CDR3 region has the DNA TGTGCCAGTAGTATCGACCCGACCTACAATGAGCAGTTCTTC. The V and J genes are TRBV19 and TRBJ2-1; no reliable D call. This CDR3 comprises 14 residues. Per germline, CDR1 LNHDA and CDR2 SQIVND (reference sequence). V lost 3 bases, J lost 2 bases, and 8 bases lay in between.

The CDR3 nucleotides are TGCGCCAGCAGCCAAGGAGCGGGAACCCACAATGAGCAGTTCTTC. Protein: CASSQGAGTHNEQFF. V usage is TRBV4-1 and J usage is TRBJ2-1; TRBD2 matches at 7 bases. V dropped 1 base and J dropped 5; count of bases not matched to a gene: 5. The CDR3 runs to 15 residues. Germline V gene lookup returns CDR1 MGHRA and CDR2 YSYEKL.

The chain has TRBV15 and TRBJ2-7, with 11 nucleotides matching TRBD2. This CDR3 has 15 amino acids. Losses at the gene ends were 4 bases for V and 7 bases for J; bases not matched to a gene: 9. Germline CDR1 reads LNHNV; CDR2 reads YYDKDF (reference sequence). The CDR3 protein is CATSTTSGSEGEQYF. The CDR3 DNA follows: TGTGCCACCAGCACTACTAGCGGGAGCGAGGGGGAGCAGTACTTC.

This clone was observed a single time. The CDR3 coding sequence is TGTGCCAGGACTAGCGGGAGAAACACCGGGGAGCTGTTTTTT. Translation gives CARTSGRNTGELFF. This rearrangement joins TRBV2 to TRBJ2-2, with 12 bases fitting TRBD2. In germline, CDR1 is SNHLY, CDR2 FYNNEI. Losses at the gene ends were 9 bases for V and 2 bases for J; bases not matched to a gene: 1. The CDR3 is made up of 14 amino acids.

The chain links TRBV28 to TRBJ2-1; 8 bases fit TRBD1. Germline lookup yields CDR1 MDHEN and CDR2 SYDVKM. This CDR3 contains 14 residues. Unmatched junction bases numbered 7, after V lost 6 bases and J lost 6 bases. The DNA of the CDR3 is TGTGCCAGCAGGAACACAGGGGGACTCAATGAGCAGTTCTTC. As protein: CASRNTGGLNEQFF.

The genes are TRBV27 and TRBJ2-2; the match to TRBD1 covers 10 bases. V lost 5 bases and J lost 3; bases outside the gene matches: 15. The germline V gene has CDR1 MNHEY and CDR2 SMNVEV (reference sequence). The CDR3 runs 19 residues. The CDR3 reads CASSPGGQGRGGYTGELFF. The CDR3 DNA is TGTGCCAGCAGTCCAGGGGGACAGGGGAGGGGAGGTTACACCGGGGAGCTGTTTTTT.

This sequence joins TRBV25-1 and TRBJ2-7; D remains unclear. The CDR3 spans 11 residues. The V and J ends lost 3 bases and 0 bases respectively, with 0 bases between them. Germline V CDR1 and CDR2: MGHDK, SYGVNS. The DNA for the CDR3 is TGTGCCAGCAGTGACTCCTACGAGCAGTACTTC. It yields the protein CASSDSYEQYF.

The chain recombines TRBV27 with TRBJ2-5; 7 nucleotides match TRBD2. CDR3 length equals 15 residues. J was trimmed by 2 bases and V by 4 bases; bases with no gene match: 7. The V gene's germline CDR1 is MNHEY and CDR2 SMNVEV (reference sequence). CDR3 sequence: CASSSQGLEQETQYF. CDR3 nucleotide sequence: TGTGCCAGCAGTTCCCAAGGACTAGAACAAGAGACCCAGTACTTC.